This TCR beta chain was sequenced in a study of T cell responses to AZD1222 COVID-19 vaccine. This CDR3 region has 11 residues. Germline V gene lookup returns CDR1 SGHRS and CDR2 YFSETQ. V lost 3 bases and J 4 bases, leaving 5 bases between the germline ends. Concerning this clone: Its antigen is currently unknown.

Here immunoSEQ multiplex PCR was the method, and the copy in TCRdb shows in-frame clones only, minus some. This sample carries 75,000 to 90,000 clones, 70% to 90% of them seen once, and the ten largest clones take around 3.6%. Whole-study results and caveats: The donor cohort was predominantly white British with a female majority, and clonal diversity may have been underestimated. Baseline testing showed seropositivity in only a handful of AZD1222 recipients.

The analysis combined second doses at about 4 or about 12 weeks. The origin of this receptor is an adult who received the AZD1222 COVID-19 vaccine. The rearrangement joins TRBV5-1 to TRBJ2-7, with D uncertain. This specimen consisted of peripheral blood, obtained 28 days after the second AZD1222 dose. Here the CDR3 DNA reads TGCGCCAGCAGCTCCGGGTACGAGCAGTACTTC. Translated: CASSSGYEQYF. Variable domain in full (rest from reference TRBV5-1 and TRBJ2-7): KAGVTQTPRYLIKTRGQQVTLSCSPISGHRSVSWYQQTPGQGLQFLFEYFSETQRNKGNFPGRFSGRQFSNSRSEMNVSTLELGDSALYLCASSSGYEQYFGPGTRLTVT.